This T cell receptor beta chain was identified in a study of cytomegalovirus exposure and HLA in healthy donors. Study-wide context: In a later analysis, it was reported that the roughly 130 validation repertoires had been produced on the same platform as the 500 to 750 repertoires belonging to the first cohort. Study outcomes and limitations: A few of the chains that were CMV-associated were confirmed in vitro to be specific for CMV antigens.

The assay was immunoSEQ multiplex PCR, and TCRdb's table has in-frame clones only and misses some. The table has roughly 200,000 clones, roughly 86% seen once. With regard to this clone: Its antigen is undetermined.

Trimming at V came to 4 bases and at J to 5 bases, leaving 10 bases not matched to a gene. CDR3 length: 15 residues. From germline, CDR1 is MGHDK and CDR2 SYGVNS. The chain uses TRBV25-1 and TRBJ1-2; 7 bases fit TRBD1. The specimen was PBMCs. The TCR comes from a young man in good health and CMV-seropositive. The CDR3 reads CASSGDSELRYGYTF. The CDR3 coding sequence is TGTGCCAGCAGTGGGGACAGTGAACTACGTTATGGCTACACCTTC.